This T cell receptor beta chain was sequenced for a study of blood T cell repertoires in COVID-19. Looking at the study overall: Sources were T cells, B-cell-depleted T cells, or PBMCs; the material itself was cDNA or gDNA.

Using immunoSEQ multiplex PCR, the repertoire was profiled, and TCRdb retains in-frame clones only, with some absent. The sample lists 150,000 to 200,000 clones; around four fifths were seen once. In Seattle, patients joined the study during active infection and were tracked longitudinally. This clonotype was sampled from an older woman with COVID-19, enrolled during active disease. The specimen was peripheral blood.

The CDR3 region is CASSLYGRPLTYEQYF. For the CDR3, the DNA is TGTGCCAGCAGCTTGTACGGGAGGCCCCTTACCTACGAGCAGTACTTC. The chain recombines TRBV5-4 with TRBJ2-7; the match to TRBD2 covers 7 bases. CDR1 SGHNT and CDR2 YYREEE come from the germline V gene (reference sequence). The CDR3 is 16 amino acids. Unmatched junction bases numbered 9, after V lost 1 base and J lost 2 bases.